This TCR beta chain stems from a study of T cells in Graves' hyperthyroidism and ophthalmopathy. RNA transcripts yielded amplified TCR beta CDR3 regions. TCR CDR3 underwent first-round RT-PCR with the HTBI primer set. Each CDR3 protein is one row after TCRdb ran MiXCR on the multiplex PCR reads. The sample yields about 340,000 distinct CDR3 sequences, around a sixth seen once. The V end lost 0 bases, the J end lost 1 base, and 10 bases lay between the germline ends. CDR3 size: 16 residues. The germline CDR1 and CDR2 sequences are LGHNA and YNFKEQ. Clinical symptoms, serum thyroxine, TRAb, thyroid ultrasound and orbital computed tomography established diagnosis.

The sequence derives from a woman aged 45-60 years with Graves' hyperthyroidism. The sequencing sample was made of blood. The gene calls are TRBV4-2 and TRBJ2-1; either TRBD1 or TRBD2 may supply D (6 bases each). In DNA form, the CDR3 reads TGTGCCAGCAGCCAAGATCAGGGGAGGTCCTACAATGAGCAGTTCTTC. Encoded protein: CASSQDQGRSYNEQFF.